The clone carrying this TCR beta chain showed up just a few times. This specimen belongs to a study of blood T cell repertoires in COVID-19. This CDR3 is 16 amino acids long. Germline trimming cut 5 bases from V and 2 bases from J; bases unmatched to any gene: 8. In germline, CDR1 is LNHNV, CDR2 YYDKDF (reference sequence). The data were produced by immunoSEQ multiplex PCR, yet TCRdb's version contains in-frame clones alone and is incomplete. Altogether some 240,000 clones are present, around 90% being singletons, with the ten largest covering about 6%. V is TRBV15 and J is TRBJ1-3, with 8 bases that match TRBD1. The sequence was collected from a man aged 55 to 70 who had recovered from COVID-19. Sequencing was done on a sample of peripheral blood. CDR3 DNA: TGTGCCACCAGCCCCAGAGGGACAGGACCTGGAAACACCATATATTTT. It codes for CATSPRGTGPGNTIYF.